Given below is one T cell receptor (beta chain) in context. Over chemoradiotherapy, repertoires were sampled more than once. The sample originates from a study of chemoradiotherapy in HPV16-positive cancers. Repertoires were generated with immunoSEQ multiplex PCR, while TCRdb's copy carries only in-frame clones and drops some. The sample has 2,500 to 3,500 clones, about 85% seen once. The CDR3 contains 15 residues. CDR1 is SQVTM, CDR2 ANQGSEA, per germline. V shed 6 bases and J 9 bases; nucleotides not matched to a gene: 15. V and J are TRBV29-1 and TRBJ2-3, with TRBD2 identical over 10 bases. The receptor was derived from a human donor with HPV-associated anogenital cancer. The sample consisted of tumor tissue, taken from a patient who underwent chemoradiotherapy. The CDR3: CSVALGSGGPGTQYF. The CDR3 bases are TGCAGCGTCGCCCTGGGTAGCGGGGGGCCCGGGACGCAGTATTTT.